Below, 21 T cell receptor beta chains from the same sample are listed, as sequenced in a study of OX40 agonist ivuxolimab in advanced cancers. Here immunoSEQ multiplex PCR was the method, and the copy in TCRdb shows in-frame clones only, minus some. The sample includes more than 55,000 clones, over 90% of them seen just once. The source material was CD4+ or CD8+ T cells sorted from blood, sampled in a trial of the OX40 agonist ivuxolimab. These receptors were obtained from an adult with an advanced solid tumor such as melanoma, head and neck, liver or kidney cancer.

The CDR3 loop reads CASSRLTSGGADTQYF. CDR3 in DNA: TGCGCCAGCAGCCGATTAACTAGCGGGGGGGCAGATACGCAGTATTTT. V usage is TRBV10-2 and J usage is TRBJ2-3, with 13 bases that match TRBD2. The CDR3 is 16 residues long. The V and J ends lost 6 bases and 4 bases, in that order; junction bases with no gene match: 7. The germline CDR1 and CDR2 sequences are WSHSY and SAAADI.

The rearrangement links TRBV5-1 to TRBJ2-7; possible D gene TRBD1, 5 bases. Germline-derived CDR1 and CDR2 are SGHRS and YFSETQ. The V and J ends lost 5 bases and 0 bases respectively, with 15 bases between them. The CDR3 is 15 residues long. CDR3 residues: CASRPVQGSSYEQYF. The CDR3 DNA reads as TGCGCCAGCAGGCCGGTTCAGGGAAGCTCCTACGAGCAGTACTTC.

The CDR3 coding sequence is TGTGCCAGCTCACTGGGGACAGCCTCAAGGAATGAGCAGTTCTTC. Its translation: CASSLGTASRNEQFF. The chain recombines TRBV18 with TRBJ2-1; TRBD1 matches 7 bases. This CDR3 has 15 amino acids. V gave up 4 bases and J gave up 7 bases; unmatched junction bases: 10. Germline CDR1 KGHSH, CDR2 LQKENI.

The gene calls are TRBV2 and TRBJ1-4; 7 bases match TRBD1. Germline V lookup: CDR1 SNHLY, CDR2 FYNNEI. The CDR3 spans 15 residues. Germline trimming cut 3 bases from V and 1 base from J; bases unmatched to any gene: 2. DNA of the CDR3: TGTGCCAGCAGTGACTACAGGGGAACTAATGAAAAACTGTTTTTT. Its protein product is CASSDYRGTNEKLFF.

The sample holds a few counts of this clone. This chain connects TRBV5-4 to TRBJ1-1; D not certain. This CDR3 contains 13 residues. CDR1 SGHNT and CDR2 YYREEE come from the germline V gene (reference sequence). With 4 bases removed from V and 4 bases from J, the gap between germline ends came to 11 bases. The chain's CDR3 is CASSPDGATEAFF. The CDR3 DNA follows: TGTGCCAGCAGCCCGGACGGTGCCACTGAAGCTTTCTTT. Using reference TRBV5-4 and TRBJ1-1 for the parts outside the CDR3, the full variable domain is ETGVTQSPTHLIKTRGQQVTLRCSSQSGHNTVSWYQQALGQGPQFIFQYYREEENGRGNFPPRFSGLQFPNYSSELNVNALELDDSALYLCASSPDGATEAFFGQGTRLTVV.

This clone was recorded a few times. V is TRBV5-1 and J is TRBJ2-7, with D tentatively TRBD1 or TRBD2 (6 bases each). Germline V gene data show CDR1 as SGHRS and CDR2 as YFSETQ. Trimming took off 5 bases at V and 5 bases at J, with 11 bases between the two ends. This CDR3 spans 12 amino acids. The CDR3: CASRRGANEQYF. The CDR3 DNA follows: TGCGCCAGCAGGAGGGGGGCCAACGAGCAGTACTTC.

V gene TRBV11-2 combines with J gene TRBJ2-7; 11 bases match TRBD1. Germline CDR1 and CDR2: SGHAT and FQNNGV. Trimming at V came to 3 bases and at J to 4 bases, leaving 2 bases not matched to a gene. This CDR3 region has 14 residues. CDR3 nucleotide sequence: TGTGCCAGCAGCTTGGGGACAGGGGGGTACGAGCAGTACTTC. Translation gives CASSLGTGGYEQYF. Supplemented by reference TRBV11-2 and TRBJ2-7, the full variable domain reads EAGVAQSPRYKIIEKRQSVAFWCNPISGHATLYWYQQILGQGPKLLIQFQNNGVVDDSQLPKDRFSAERLKGVDSTLKIQPAKLEDSAVYLCASSLGTGGYEQYFGPGTRLTVT.

The genes are TRBV10-3 and TRBJ1-1; TRBD1 is a possible D gene (5 bases). The length of the CDR3 is 14 residues. V was pared by 5 bases and J by 11 bases, with 21 bases between. Germline CDR1 and CDR2: ENHRY and SYGVKD. DNA for the CDR3: TGTGCCATCAGTAAACCAGGTGCAGGGAGTGATGCTTTCTTT. Translating it yields CAISKPGAGSDAFF.

The chain uses TRBV5-4 and TRBJ2-7, with 7 bases fitting TRBD1. CDR1 is SGHNT, CDR2 YYREEE, per germline (reference sequence). CDR3 length: 12 amino acids. V was clipped by 7 bases and J by 0 bases; unmatched bases: 1. CDR3 sequence: CASGDSSYEQYF. The CDR3 DNA follows: TGTGCCAGCGGGGACAGCTCCTACGAGCAGTACTTC.

The V call is TRBV10-2, the J call TRBJ1-1; TRBD1 is a possible D gene (5 bases). V lost 8 bases, J lost 4 bases, and 17 bases lay in between. The CDR3 loop spans 14 amino acids. Germline-derived CDR1 and CDR2 are WSHSY and SAAADI. The CDR3 sequence: CASSQAGLSTEAFF. The CDR3 coding sequence is TGCGCCAGCTCCCAGGCGGGGCTGAGCACTGAAGCTTTCTTT.

V is TRBV5-6 and J is TRBJ2-2; TRBD2 agrees at 9 bases. This CDR3 is 17 amino acids long. V lost 0 bases and J lost 3; bases outside the gene matches: 6. From germline, CDR1 is SGHDT and CDR2 YYEEEE. The CDR3 nucleotides are TGTGCCAGCAGCTTGGGACTAGCGGAGACTCACACCGGGGAGCTGTTTTTT. Amino acids: CASSLGLAETHTGELFF.

The chain employs TRBV27 and TRBJ1-1; D possibly corresponds to TRBD1 (6 bases). Trimming removed 2 bases from V and 1 base from J, with 20 bases in between. Germline loops: CDR1 MNHEY, CDR2 SMNVEV (reference sequence). The CDR3 runs to 18 residues. CDR3 protein: CASSLGGYRRGGNTEAFF. As DNA, the CDR3 is TGTGCCAGCAGTTTAGGGGGGTATAGGAGAGGGGGGAACACTGAAGCTTTCTTT.

V is TRBV4-2 and J is TRBJ2-3, with D perhaps matching TRBD2 (5 bases). The CDR3 runs 14 residues. Per germline, CDR1 LGHNA and CDR2 YNFKEQ. V was shortened by 3 bases and J by 4 bases, with 11 bases between the two germline ends. Written as DNA, the CDR3 is TGTGCCAGCAGCCACGTTATGGAGGCAGATACGCAGTATTTT. Encoded protein: CASSHVMEADTQYF.

This clone was found once. V usage is TRBV7-6 and J usage is TRBJ1-1; tentative D call: TRBD1 (6 bases). The CDR3 is 12 residues long. The germline V gene has CDR1 SGHVS and CDR2 FNYEAQ. Trimming removed 4 bases at V and 8 bases at J, with 11 bases between. CDR3 residues: CASSSSGQEAFF. The CDR3, as DNA: TGTGCCAGCAGCTCCTCCGGACAGGAAGCTTTCTTT.

The chain joins TRBV7-9 to TRBJ2-3; D call uncertain. The germline gives CDR1 SEHNR, CDR2 FQNEAQ (reference sequence). The CDR3 has 15 residues. The V gene lost 0 bases and the J gene lost 3 bases, with 10 bases spanning the gap. The CDR3 DNA reads TGTGCCAGCAGCTTAGCGCAACTTGTTACAGATACGCAGTATTTT. This codes for CASSLAQLVTDTQYF.

The chain recombines TRBV29-1 with TRBJ2-3; 7 nucleotides match TRBD1. V shed 0 bases, J shed 4 bases, and the junction held 7 bases outside the gene matches. The CDR3 covers 15 residues. Germline V lookup: CDR1 SQVTM, CDR2 ANQGSEA. This CDR3 is CSVEDVGGAADTQYF. For the CDR3, the DNA is TGCAGCGTTGAAGATGTAGGGGGCGCCGCAGATACGCAGTATTTT.

The chain links TRBV7-9 to TRBJ2-4; possible D gene TRBD2, 6 bases. There are 17 residues in the CDR3. Trimming cost V 7 bases and J 3 bases, with 22 bases left between them. Germline lookup yields CDR1 SEHNR and CDR2 FQNEAQ (reference sequence). This CDR3 reads CASTGVPGSFGKNIQYF. The CDR3, as DNA: TGTGCCAGCACCGGGGTCCCCGGGAGCTTCGGCAAAAACATTCAGTACTTC. Using reference TRBV7-9 and TRBJ2-4 for the parts outside the CDR3, the full variable domain is DTGVSQNPRHKITKRGQNVTFRCDPISEHNRLYWYRQTLGQGPEFLTYFQNEAQLEKSRLLSDRFSAERPKGSFSTLEIQRTEQGDSAMYLCASTGVPGSFGKNIQYFGAGTRLSVL.

This clone was recorded once. V and J are TRBV9 and TRBJ2-2, with 8 positions matching TRBD1. This CDR3 comprises 16 residues. V lost 8 bases and J lost 13; bases outside the gene matches: 22. Germline V CDR1 and CDR2: SGDLS, YYNGEE. CDR3 loop: CARPRIGQGRVERLFF. CDR3 in DNA: TGTGCCAGACCCCGTATTGGACAGGGCCGAGTCGAACGGCTGTTTTTT.

The J gene is TRBJ1-4, the V gene TRBV6-5; D unresolved. The germline V gene encodes CDR1 MNHEY and CDR2 SVGAGI. The CDR3 totals 12 residues. V shed 2 bases and J shed 5 bases, with 3 bases lying between them. The CDR3 DNA follows: TGTGCCAGCAGTTACCTCAATGAAAAACTGTTTTTT. Its translation is CASSYLNEKLFF.

This CDR3 is CASSANRGQVGELFF. CDR3 nucleotides: TGTGCCAGCAGCGCGAACAGGGGGCAAGTCGGGGAGCTGTTTTTT. The chain recombines TRBV7-9 with TRBJ2-2; 9 bases fit TRBD1. V shed 5 bases, J shed 7 bases, and the junction held 8 bases outside the gene matches. The CDR3 runs to 15 residues. Germline V gene lookup returns CDR1 SEHNR and CDR2 FQNEAQ (reference sequence).

The count of this clone is one. The chain couples TRBV5-5 to TRBJ2-3; D gene unclear. With 0 bases removed from V and 0 bases from J, the gap between germline ends came to 14 bases. This CDR3 comprises 17 residues. In germline, CDR1 is SGHKS, CDR2 YYEKEE (reference sequence). The CDR3 nucleotides read TGTGCCAGCAGCTTGGTGAGCGCGCCCGCTAGCACAGATACGCAGTATTTT. This codes for CASSLVSAPASTDTQYF.